This is a list of T cell receptor beta chains from one sample in a study of tumor-infiltrating lymphocytes in primary liver carcinoma. Using its own MiXCR run on the multiplex PCR reads, TCRdb lists one record per CDR3 protein. In the table there are about 74,000 distinct CDR3 sequences, 60% to 75% of which are singletons. The sequenced material came from liver tumor tissue from sampling region 4. These receptors originate from a man in his forties with primary liver carcinoma and hepatitis B virus infection. The CDR3 runs from the conserved cysteine through the conserved F or W. The D gene is left open where the match is weak. Not all rows give a size; the values are once, few, many and, for expanded clones, a class.

TRBV11-2	.	medium-sized	TRBJ2-4	TGTGCCAGCAGCTTAGGGGTTAAAAACATTCAGTACTTC	CASSLGVKNIQYF
TRBV6-6	.	.	TRBJ1-2	TGTGCCAGCGGCTTCGTTCTTTTGGAGGGCTACACCTTC	CASGFVLLEGYTF
TRBV11-2	.	.	TRBJ2-4	TGTGCCAGCAGCTTAGGGGGACCCCCGAAAAACATTCAGTACTTC	CASSLGGPPKNIQYF
TRBV28	.	many	TRBJ1-2	TGTGCCAGCAGTTCAACTAGCGCCCAGGGCCGGATCTATGGCTACACCTTC	CASSSTSAQGRIYGYTF
TRBV6-5	.	medium-sized	TRBJ2-3	TGTGCCAGCGTCACGCAGTATTTT	CASVTQYF
TRBV11-1	.	once	TRBJ2-3	TGTGCCAGCAGCTTAGGAATGGAACGCGTGGATACGCAGTATTTT	CASSLGMERVDTQYF
TRBV14	.	.	TRBJ2-1	TGTGCTAGCAGTCCCGGGACTCGGGATGAGGAGTTCTTC	CASSPGTRDEEFF
TRBV2	TRBD1	.	TRBJ2-2	TGTACCAGGAGTGGGACAGGGTCCTCCGGGGAGCTGTTTTTT	CTRSGTGSSGELFF
TRBV11-1	TRBD2	large	TRBJ2-3	TGTGCCAGCAGCCTCGGGACTAGCACACAAACAGATACGCAGTATTTT	CASSLGTSTQTDTQYF
TRBV14	.	many	TRBJ2-7	TGTGCCAGCAGCCAAGCTTCAAACCACGAGCAGTACTTC	CASSQASNHEQYF
TRBV6-5	.	.	TRBJ2-1	TGTGCCGGCAGTTACGGGGCAGGTTCCTACAATGAGCAGTTCTTC	CAGSYGAGSYNEQFF
TRBV6-5	TRBD2	.	TRBJ2-7	TGTGCCAGCAGTTCTACGGGACTAGCAGGTGCTCAGGGCTCCTACGAGCAGTACTTC	CASSSTGLAGAQGSYEQYF
TRBV4-1	TRBD2	.	TRBJ2-7	TGCGCCAGCAACCTTGGGACTATCGGGAGTTACGAGCAGTACTTC	CASNLGTIGSYEQYF
TRBV10-1	.	.	TRBJ2-7	TGCAGCAGCAGTGAGTCAGGGAGATACGAGCAGTACTTC	CSSSESGRYEQYF
TRBV9	TRBD2	.	TRBJ2-3	TGTGCCAGCAGCGTGACCTCGACTAGCGGCACAGATACGCAGTATTTT	CASSVTSTSGTDTQYF
TRBV12-3/TRBV12-4	.	.	TRBJ2-3	TGTGCCAGTAGTTTCATCCAGGGCGCAGGTACGCAGTATTTT	CASSFIQGAGTQYF
TRBV4-1	TRBD1	.	TRBJ2-3	TGCGCCAGCAGCCGCTCCGGAACAGGGACAGATACGCTGTATTTT	CASSRSGTGTDTLYF
TRBV29-1	.	.	TRBJ2-7	TGCAGCGTTGAAGATCGTGGGTCACGGAGCTCCCACGAGCAGTACTTC	CSVEDRGSRSSHEQYF
TRBV12-3/TRBV12-4	TRBD1	.	TRBJ2-5	TGTGCCAGTAGTCTGGGACAGGGCGAGACCCAGTACTTC	CASSLGQGETQYF
TRBV11-1	TRBD2	.	TRBJ2-1	TGTGCCAGCAGTCCACAACTAGCGGGAGGGCACAAGGAGCAGTTCTTC	CASSPQLAGGHKEQFF
TRBV11-2	.	.	TRBJ1-4	TGTGCCAGCGGCGTAGAGGTTGGGGGCGAAAAACTGTTTTTT	CASGVEVGGEKLFF
TRBV4-1	.	.	TRBJ2-1	TGCGCCAGTAGCCAAGGAGTAGCCTATAATGAGCAGTTCTTC	CASSQGVAYNEQFF
TRBV20-1	.	many	TRBJ2-7	TGCAGTGCTCTCGGGGGTGAGCAGTACTTC	CSALGGEQYF
TRBV4-2	.	.	TRBJ2-3	TGCGCCAGCGGCCAAGACTTGGGAGATACGCAGTATTTT	CASGQDLGDTQYF
TRBV11-2	.	.	TRBJ2-1	TGTGCCAGCAACTCGCGCCTCAGCAGGAGGATCTATGAGCAGTTCTTC	CASNSRLSRRIYEQFF
TRBV29-1	.	once	TRBJ2-1	TGCAGCGTTCCATTGCCCCTGAGAAATGAGCAGTTCTTC	CSVPLPLRNEQFF
TRBV18	.	.	TRBJ2-1	TGTGCCAGCTCACTCATAGGTAGTGGGTTAGTGGGAGTCGAGCAGTTCTTC	CASSLIGSGLVGVEQFF
TRBV5-6	.	many	TRBJ2-7	TGTGCCAGCAGCTTCACGACAGACTCCTACGAGCAGTACTTC	CASSFTTDSYEQYF
TRBV29-1	.	.	TRBJ2-3	TGCAGCGTTGAAGATTTAGGGGGAGGGAGCACGGATACGCAGTATTTT	CSVEDLGGGSTDTQYF
TRBV29-1	.	.	TRBJ2-1	TGCAGCGTACGACTAGAGCAGAAAAACAATGAGCAGTTCTTC	CSVRLEQKNNEQFF
TRBV12-3/TRBV12-4	TRBD2	.	TRBJ2-2	TGTGCCAGCAGACTAGCGGGAGGCACCGGGGAACTGTTTTTT	CASRLAGGTGELFF
TRBV10-3	.	many	TRBJ2-5	TGTGCCATCAGTGAGTCATACAGCCAAGAGACCCAGTACTTC	CAISESYSQETQYF
TRBV5-8	.	.	TRBJ2-2	TGTGCCAGCAGCCCGGGGATCGCTTCGCGGACCGGGGAGCTGTTTTTT	CASSPGIASRTGELFF
TRBV10-3	.	many	TRBJ2-1	TGTGCCATCACGGCCGGGGAAGTCGGTGAGCAGTTCTTC	CAITAGEVGEQFF
TRBV29-1	.	.	TRBJ2-1	TGCAGCATTCTAGTGGGAGATAGGGAACAGTTCTTC	CSILVGDREQFF
TRBV11-2	.	.	TRBJ2-1	TGTGTCAGCGTACTAGGGGACCTCCGGGTACATGAGCGGTTCTTC	CVSVLGDLRVHERFF
TRBV5-5	.	.	TRBJ1-2	TGTGCCAGCAGCTCTGAACCTTACATAGGGTTTGGCTACACCTTC	CASSSEPYIGFGYTF
TRBV29-1	.	.	TRBJ2-7	TGCAGCGTTGAAGACGGGGGGCTCTACGAGTACTACTTC	CSVEDGGLYEYYF
TRBV11-2	TRBD1	.	TRBJ2-3	TGTGTCAGCAGCGAACGGGACAGGCACACAGATACGCACTATTTC	CVSSERDRHTDTHYF
TRBV10-2	.	.	TRBJ2-7	TGCGCCAGCAGTGAGTCGAGAGCAGGATTATCTTTTACCTACGACCAGTACTTC	CASSESRAGLSFTYDQYF